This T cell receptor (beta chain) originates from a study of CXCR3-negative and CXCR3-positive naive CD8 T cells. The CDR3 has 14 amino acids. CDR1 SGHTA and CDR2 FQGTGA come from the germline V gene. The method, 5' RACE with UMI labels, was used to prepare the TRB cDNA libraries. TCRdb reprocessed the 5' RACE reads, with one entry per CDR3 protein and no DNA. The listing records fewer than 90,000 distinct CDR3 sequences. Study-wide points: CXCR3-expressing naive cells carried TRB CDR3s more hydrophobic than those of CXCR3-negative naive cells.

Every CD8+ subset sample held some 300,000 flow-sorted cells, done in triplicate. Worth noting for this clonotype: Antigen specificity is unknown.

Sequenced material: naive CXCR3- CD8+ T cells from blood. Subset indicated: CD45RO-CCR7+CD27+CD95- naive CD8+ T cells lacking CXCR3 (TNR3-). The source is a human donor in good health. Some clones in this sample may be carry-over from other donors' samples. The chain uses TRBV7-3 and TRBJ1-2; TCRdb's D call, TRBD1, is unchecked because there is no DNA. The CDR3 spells CASSPSGGPYGYTF. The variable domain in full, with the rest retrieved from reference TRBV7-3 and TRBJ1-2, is GAGVSQTPSNKVTEKGKYVELRCDPISGHTALYWYRQSLGQGPEFLIYFQGTGAADDSGLPNDRFFAVRPEGSVSTLKIQRTERGDSAVYLCASSPSGGPYGYTFGSGTRLTVV.